The 29 T cell receptor beta chains below all came from one sample that was sequenced in a study of blood T cell repertoires in COVID-19. Assay used: immunoSEQ multiplex PCR; TCRdb lists only in-frame clones, some missing. This sample has 65,000 to 85,000 clones, with about 88% found just once. Sequencing was performed on peripheral blood. The origin of the receptors is a man aged 50 to 60 with active COVID-19.

About this clone itself: The junction shows a germline mismatch at one end, possibly a read error. This chain links TRBV4-1 with TRBJ2-7; no definite D call. This CDR3 spans 13 amino acids. Germline V gene lookup returns CDR1 MGHRA and CDR2 YSYEKL. This CDR3 reads CTSSQASTYEQYF. CDR3 nucleotide sequence: TGCACCAGCAGCCAAGCGAGCACCTACGAGCAGTACTTC.

The chain recombines TRBV5-1 with TRBJ2-2, with TRBD1 identical over 9 bases. The length of the CDR3 is 14 residues. Germline trimming cut 7 bases from V and 16 bases from J; bases unmatched to any gene: 17. In germline, CDR1 is SGHRS, CDR2 YFSETQ. The CDR3 protein is CASAMGQGLFAAFF. The CDR3 DNA sequence: TGCGCCAGCGCGATGGGACAGGGCCTGTTCGCCGCGTTTTTT.

This chain joins TRBV7-2 and TRBJ1-2; no definite D call. From germline, CDR1 is SGHTA and CDR2 FQGNSA. The CDR3 has 17 amino acids. V shed 5 bases and J shed 3 bases, with 22 bases lying between them. The CDR3 nucleotides are TGTGCCAGCAGCCGTGACTTGGGCTCGGGGTACGACTATGGCTACACCTTC. The encoded protein is CASSRDLGSGYDYGYTF.

The rearrangement links TRBV6-6 to TRBJ1-2; TRBD1 matches at 8 bases. From germline, CDR1 is MNHNY and CDR2 SVGAGI (reference sequence). The V segment lost 5 bases and the J segment 2 bases; nucleotides outside the gene matches: 7. CDR3 length equals 15 residues. CDR3 nucleotides: TGTGCCAGCAGTACCTCCCGGACAGGGAACTATGGCTACACCTTC. It translates to CASSTSRTGNYGYTF.

The rearrangement joins TRBV2 to TRBJ2-5; 8 positions match TRBD2. The CDR3 extends over 15 amino acids. The trim removed 6 bases at V and 3 bases at J, leaving 9 bases unmatched. Germline V gene data show CDR1 as SNHLY and CDR2 as FYNNEI. The CDR3 nucleotides read TGTGCCAGCAGGAAGGGAACTAGCGGTAAAGAGACCCAGTACTTC. This gives the protein CASRKGTSGKETQYF. Full variable domain (rest looked up from reference TRBV2 and TRBJ2-5): EPEVTQTPSHQVTQMGQEVILRCVPISNHLYFYWYRQILGQKVEFLVSFYNNEISEKSEIFDDQFSVERPDGSNFTLKIRSTKLEDSAMYFCASRKGTSGKETQYFGPGTRLLVL.

This chain connects TRBV20-1 to TRBJ2-1; TRBD2 matches 10 bases. This CDR3 spans 15 amino acids. V dropped 3 bases and J dropped 6; count of bases not matched to a gene: 8. Germline-derived CDR1 and CDR2 are DFQATT and SNEGSKA (reference sequence). This CDR3 is CSASSPSGGFNEQFF. CDR3 coding DNA: TGCAGTGCTAGTAGTCCTAGCGGGGGCTTCAATGAGCAGTTCTTC.

V usage is TRBV5-1 and J usage is TRBJ2-7, with D perhaps TRBD1 (6 bases). V lost 0 bases, J lost 5 bases, and 12 bases lay in between. Germline V gene lookup returns CDR1 SGHRS and CDR2 YFSETQ. CDR3 length equals 14 residues. The CDR3 DNA reads as TGCGCCAGCAGCTTGGAGGGGGTTCGCGACGAGCAGTACTTC. Translation: CASSLEGVRDEQYF.

The V call is TRBV7-2, the J call TRBJ2-3; 9 nucleotides match TRBD2. The junction had 2 bases not matched to a gene; V was cut back by 1 base and J by 3 bases. Germline-derived CDR1 and CDR2 are SGHTA and FQGNSA. The CDR3 has 15 amino acids. The chain's CDR3 is CASSLEAGGTDTQYF. The DNA of the CDR3 is TGTGCCAGCAGCTTAGAAGCGGGGGGAACAGATACGCAGTATTTT.

This chain connects TRBV3-1 (or the pseudogene TRBV3-2) to TRBJ2-2, with 8 bases fitting TRBD2. The CDR3 runs to 15 residues. Germline V gene lookup returns CDR1 LGHDT and CDR2 YNNKEL (reference sequence). V dropped 3 bases and J dropped 2; count of bases not matched to a gene: 2. The CDR3 DNA sequence: TGTGCCAGCAGCCATAGCGGGGTAAACACCGGGGAGCTGTTTTTT. Translating it yields CASSHSGVNTGELFF.

The V and J genes are TRBV27 and TRBJ1-2; 8 bases align to TRBD1. The V segment lost 5 bases and the J segment 7 bases; nucleotides outside the gene matches: 12. Germline V CDR1 and CDR2: MNHEY, SMNVEV (reference sequence). There are 15 residues in the CDR3. The CDR3 loop is CASSPTDRGSGGYTF. CDR3 DNA sequence: TGTGCCAGCAGTCCTACTGACAGGGGAAGTGGTGGCTACACCTTC.

This clone showed up just once. This chain connects TRBV6-2 or TRBV6-3 to TRBJ2-7; D might be TRBD1 (6 bases). Germline values: CDR1 MNHEY, CDR2 SVGEGT. The CDR3 sequence is 14 residues long. V dropped 2 bases and J dropped 2 bases, with 10 bases sitting between them. The CDR3 protein is CASSYGGQTYEQYF. The CDR3 DNA follows: TGTGCCAGCAGTTACGGGGGACAAACCTACGAGCAGTACTTC.

The gene calls are TRBV7-2 and TRBJ1-2; D unresolved. Germline loops: CDR1 SGHTA, CDR2 FQGNSA. The CDR3 is 12 residues long. The V end lost 2 bases, the J end lost 6 bases, and 7 bases lay between the germline ends. The CDR3 region has the DNA TGTGCCAGCAGCTTACTGGGCCATGGCTACACCTTC. Translation: CASSLLGHGYTF.

Written as DNA, the CDR3 is TGTGCCAGCAGTTCGGGACAGGAGACCTATGGCTACACCTTC. Residues: CASSSGQETYGYTF. The V and J genes are TRBV27 and TRBJ1-2; 8 bases map to TRBD1. Germline V gene lookup returns CDR1 MNHEY and CDR2 SMNVEV (reference sequence). V lost 4 bases and J lost 4; bases outside the gene matches: 5. The CDR3 length is 14 residues.

The rearrangement joins TRBV9 to TRBJ2-1; TRBD1 might be the D (6 bases). The CDR3 is 15 residues long. Germline lookup yields CDR1 SGDLS and CDR2 YYNGEE. V shed 4 bases and J shed 10 bases, with 21 bases lying between them. The CDR3 protein is CASSPGEMGFGEQFF. The DNA of the CDR3 is TGTGCCAGCAGCCCAGGGGAAATGGGGTTTGGGGAGCAGTTCTTC.

The chain is built from TRBV25-1 and TRBJ2-1; 8 nucleotides line up with TRBD2. This CDR3 is 15 amino acids long. Trimming removed 1 base from V and 8 bases from J; junction bases left unmatched: 7. Germline V gene sequence: CDR1 MGHDK, CDR2 SYGVNS. The CDR3 sequence: CASSESKRGLHEQFF. The CDR3, as DNA: TGTGCCAGCAGTGAATCCAAGCGGGGGCTACATGAGCAGTTCTTC.

V gene TRBV7-2 combines with J gene TRBJ1-1, with 8 bases that match TRBD1. J gave up 0 bases and V 5 bases, and 8 bases lay outside the gene matches. Per the germline V gene, CDR1 is SGHTA and CDR2 is FQGNSA. The CDR3 runs to 16 residues. The CDR3 reads CASSPTGVAVNTEAFF. In DNA form, the CDR3 reads TGTGCCAGCAGCCCGACAGGGGTGGCGGTGAACACTGAAGCTTTCTTT.

The chain links TRBV19 to TRBJ2-1; 9 bases map to TRBD1. Looked up from germline, CDR1 is LNHDA and CDR2 is SQIVND (reference sequence). Trimming removed 6 bases from V and 0 bases from J; junction bases left unmatched: 9. CDR3 length equals 17 residues. The CDR3 sequence: CASSPGQGQSSYNEQFF. CDR3 bases: TGTGCCAGTAGCCCAGGACAGGGGCAGAGCTCCTACAATGAGCAGTTCTTC.

The chain links TRBV5-1 to TRBJ2-1; 7 nucleotides line up with TRBD2. Germline CDR1 reads SGHRS; CDR2 reads YFSETQ. This CDR3 has 14 amino acids. The trim removed 4 bases at V and 4 bases at J, leaving 5 bases unmatched. This chain's CDR3 is CASSGTGGYNEQFF. The DNA of the CDR3 is TGCGCCAGCAGCGGGACGGGGGGTTACAATGAGCAGTTCTTC.

J is TRBJ2-3 and V is TRBV10-1; 7 positions agree with TRBD1. This CDR3 region has 13 residues. J gave up 4 bases and V 5 bases, and 3 bases lay outside the gene matches. The germline CDR1 and CDR2 sequences are WNHNN and SYGVQD (reference sequence). This CDR3 is CASSFQGADTQYF. The CDR3 region has the DNA TGCGCCAGCAGTTTCCAGGGGGCAGATACGCAGTATTTT.

The chain joins TRBV10-3 to TRBJ2-3, with a possible D match to TRBD1 (5 bases). The CDR3 sequence is 15 residues long. Trimming shortened V by 0 bases and J by 6 bases, and 13 bases separated the two germline ends. The germline V gene encodes CDR1 ENHRY and CDR2 SYGVKD. CDR3 in DNA: TGTGCCATCAGTGAGTCAGGCAGGGTGGGCGATACGCAGTATTTT. It encodes CAISESGRVGDTQYF.

The chain is built from TRBV19 and TRBJ2-7; perhaps TRBD2 as D (6 bases). V dropped 3 bases and J dropped 2 bases, with 11 bases sitting between them. The V gene's germline CDR1 is LNHDA and CDR2 SQIVND (reference sequence). The CDR3 loop spans 14 amino acids. The CDR3 here is CASSIGWGAYEQYF. The CDR3 DNA reads as TGTGCCAGTAGTATCGGTTGGGGGGCCTACGAGCAGTACTTC. The full variable domain, with the rest looked up from reference TRBV19 and TRBJ2-7, is DGGITQSPKYLFRKEGQNVTLSCEQNLNHDAMYWYRQDPGQGLRLIYYSQIVNDFQKGDIAEGYSVSREKKESFPLTVTSAQKNPTAFYLCASSIGWGAYEQYFGPGTRLTVT.

The CDR3 sequence is CASAGLGTPPTEAFF. The CDR3 DNA reads TGTGCCAGCGCCGGGTTGGGGACACCACCCACTGAAGCTTTCTTT. The chain uses TRBV18 and TRBJ1-1; possible D gene TRBD1, 6 bases. From germline, CDR1 is KGHSH and CDR2 LQKENI. Trimming left V 8 bases short and J 4 bases short, with 20 bases between. This CDR3 region has 15 residues.

V usage is TRBV19 and J usage is TRBJ1-2, with 8 nucleotides matching TRBD1. The V gene's germline CDR1 is LNHDA and CDR2 SQIVND (reference sequence). After removal of 7 bases from V and 1 base from J, the junction contained 5 bases not matched to a gene. The CDR3 length is 14 residues. The CDR3 DNA reads TGTGCCAGTACCGGGACAGGACATAACTATGGCTACACCTTC. It translates to CASTGTGHNYGYTF.

The chain couples TRBV10-3 to TRBJ2-3; D call uncertain. The CDR3 has 14 amino acids. The germline gives CDR1 ENHRY, CDR2 SYGVKD. Deletions cut 3 bases from V and 6 bases from J, with 13 bases between. The CDR3 spells CAISDPEVLDTQYF. CDR3 coding DNA: TGTGCCATCAGTGACCCAGAGGTTCTCGATACGCAGTATTTT.

V and J are TRBV4-1 and TRBJ2-1; D gene unclear. V was shortened by 4 bases and J by 7 bases, with 17 bases between the two germline ends. Germline lookup yields CDR1 MGHRA and CDR2 YSYEKL. The CDR3 consists of 15 residues. This CDR3 is CASSRPGAARNEQFF. CDR3 nucleotides: TGCGCCAGCAGCCGTCCGGGTGCGGCGAGGAATGAGCAGTTCTTC.

The chain has TRBV6-2 or TRBV6-3 and TRBJ1-2; 9 bases are a match to TRBD1. J gave up 2 bases and V 0 bases, and 1 base lay outside the gene matches. The CDR3 is 15 amino acids. Germline V gene lookup returns CDR1 MNHEY and CDR2 SVGEGT. The CDR3, as DNA: TGTGCCAGCAGTTACTCCGGGACAGGGAACTATGGCTACACCTTC. This sequence encodes CASSYSGTGNYGYTF.

The rearrangement joins TRBV16 to TRBJ1-2, with a weak D call TRBD1 (6 bases). There are 15 residues in the CDR3. Germline CDR1 KGHSY, CDR2 FQNENV. V dropped 7 bases and J dropped 3 bases, with 18 bases sitting between them. The CDR3 nucleotides are TGTGCCAGCACCTTATCGACAGGCGGTTACTATGGCTACACCTTC. Residues: CASTLSTGGYYGYTF.

This chain uses TRBV10-3 with TRBJ2-7; maybe TRBD1 (5 bases). The germline V and J ends were trimmed by 0 bases and 2 bases, with 14 bases remaining between them. The length of the CDR3 is 16 residues. CDR1 is ENHRY, CDR2 SYGVKD, per germline. CDR3 sequence reads: CAISESAGHKTYEQYF. CDR3 bases: TGTGCCATCAGTGAGTCGGCAGGGCACAAGACCTACGAGCAGTACTTC.

This clone turned up a few times. The V and J genes are TRBV2 and TRBJ1-2; unclear D gene. This CDR3 region has 13 residues. V shed 3 bases and J shed 8 bases, with 13 bases lying between them. The germline CDR1 and CDR2 sequences are SNHLY and FYNNEI. The CDR3 DNA reads TGTGCCAGCAGTGATACACAGCTGATAGGCTACACCTTC. Amino acid sequence: CASSDTQLIGYTF.